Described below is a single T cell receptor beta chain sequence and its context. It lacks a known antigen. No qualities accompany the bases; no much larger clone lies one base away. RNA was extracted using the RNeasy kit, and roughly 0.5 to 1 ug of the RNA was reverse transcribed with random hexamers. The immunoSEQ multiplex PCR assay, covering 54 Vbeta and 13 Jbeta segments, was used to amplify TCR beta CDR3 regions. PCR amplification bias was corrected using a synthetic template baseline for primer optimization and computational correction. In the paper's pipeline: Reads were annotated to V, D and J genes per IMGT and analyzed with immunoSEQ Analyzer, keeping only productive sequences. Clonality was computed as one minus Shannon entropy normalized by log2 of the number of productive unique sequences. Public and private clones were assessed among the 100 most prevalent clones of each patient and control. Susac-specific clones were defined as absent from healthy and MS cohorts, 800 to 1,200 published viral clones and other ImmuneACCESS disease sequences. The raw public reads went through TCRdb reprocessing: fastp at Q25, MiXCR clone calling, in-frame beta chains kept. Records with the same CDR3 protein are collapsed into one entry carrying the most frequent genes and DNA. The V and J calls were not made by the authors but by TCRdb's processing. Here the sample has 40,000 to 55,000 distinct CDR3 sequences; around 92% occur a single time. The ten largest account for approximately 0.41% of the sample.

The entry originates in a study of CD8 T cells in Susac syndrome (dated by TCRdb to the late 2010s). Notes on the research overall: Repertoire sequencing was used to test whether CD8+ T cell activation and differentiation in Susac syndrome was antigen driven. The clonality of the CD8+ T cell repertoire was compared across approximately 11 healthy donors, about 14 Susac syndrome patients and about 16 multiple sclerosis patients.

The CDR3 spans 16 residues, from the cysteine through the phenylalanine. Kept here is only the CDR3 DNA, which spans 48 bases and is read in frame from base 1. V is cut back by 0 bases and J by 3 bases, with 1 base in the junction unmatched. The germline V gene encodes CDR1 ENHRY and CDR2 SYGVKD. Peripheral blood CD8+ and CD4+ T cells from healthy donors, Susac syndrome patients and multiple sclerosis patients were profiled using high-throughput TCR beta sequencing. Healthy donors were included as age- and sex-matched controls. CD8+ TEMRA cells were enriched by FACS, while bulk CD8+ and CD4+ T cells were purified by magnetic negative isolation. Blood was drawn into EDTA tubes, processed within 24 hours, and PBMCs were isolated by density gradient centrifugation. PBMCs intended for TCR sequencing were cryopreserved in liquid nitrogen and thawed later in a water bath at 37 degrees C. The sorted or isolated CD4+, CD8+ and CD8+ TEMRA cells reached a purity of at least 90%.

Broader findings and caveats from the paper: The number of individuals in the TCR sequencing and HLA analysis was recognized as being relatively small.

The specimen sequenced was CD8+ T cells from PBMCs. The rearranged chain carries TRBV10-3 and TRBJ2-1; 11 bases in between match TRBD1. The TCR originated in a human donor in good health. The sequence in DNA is TGTGCCATCAGTGAGTCCGGGACAGGGGGCTACAATGAGCAGTTCTTC. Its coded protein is CAISESGTGGYNEQFF.